This T cell receptor beta chain was found in a study of control samples from healthy donors and cancer patients. V lost 6 bases, J lost 3 bases, and 17 bases stayed unmatched. The CDR3 contains 18 residues. In germline, CDR1 is SGHNT, CDR2 YENEEA. Measured with immunoSEQ multiplex PCR; TCRdb has only the in-frame clones, and not every one. The data contain 100,000 to 150,000 clones, around 93% of them singletons. This chain connects TRBV11-3 to TRBJ2-7; 10 bases line up with TRBD2. This receptor was identified in a woman aged 50 to 60 in good health. Material for sequencing was blood. CDR3 coding DNA: TGTGCCAGCAGTCCACTAGCGGGGACAACACGGGTCTTCTACGAGCAGTACTTC. Encoded protein: CASSPLAGTTRVFYEQYF.